A selection of T cell receptor beta chains follows, all from one sample in a study of Ad26.COV2.S vaccination and SARS-CoV-2 variants. Produced via immunoSEQ multiplex PCR; TCRdb's table is partial and in-frame only. The sample yields some 290,000 clones, just over 85% seen once. Sequenced here: peripheral blood, sampled in a trial of Ad26.COV2.S vaccine versus placebo. The receptors originated from a person aged 18-60 years who received the Ad26.COV2.S COVID-19 vaccine or a placebo. CDR3s include the opening cysteine and the closing phenylalanine or tryptophan. The D gene is left open where the match is weak. Only part of the rows carry a size: once, few, many, or a class if the clone is expanded.

clone size	V gene	J gene	D gene	CDR3 DNA	CDR3 protein
NA	TRBV12-5	TRBJ1-4	NA	TGTGCTAGTGGTTTGGTAGGGGCACAGATCGGTGAAAAACTGTTTTTT	CASGLVGAQIGEKLFF
NA	TRBV3-1/TRBV3-2	TRBJ2-1	NA	TGTGCCAGCAGCCCCGAACTAGCCTCCTACAATGAGCAGTTCTTC	CASSPELASYNEQFF
once	TRBV4-3	TRBJ1-4	NA	TGCGCCAGCAGCCAAGGGGCAGGGGTAGGAAAACTGTTTTTT	CASSQGAGVGKLFF
NA	TRBV27	TRBJ1-3	TRBD1	TGTGCCAGCCGGGACAGAGTTAATTCTGGAAACACCATATATTTT	CASRDRVNSGNTIYF
NA	TRBV7-2	TRBJ1-4	TRBD1	TGTGCCAGCACCTCTACAGGGGCAACTAATGAAAAACTGTTTTTT	CASTSTGATNEKLFF
once	TRBV3-1/TRBV3-2	TRBJ2-1	TRBD2	TGTGCCAGCAGCTCCAGAAGCGGGGGGGTCCGCAATGAGCAGTTCTTC	CASSSRSGGVRNEQFF
NA	TRBV5-4	TRBJ2-7	NA	TGTGCCAGCAGCTTTAAGGGGCCGTACGAGCAGTACTTC	CASSFKGPYEQYF
NA	TRBV2	TRBJ1-1	TRBD1	TGTGCCAGCAGTTCTCCGGGACAGGGGACAACTGAAGCTTTCTTT	CASSSPGQGTTEAFF
NA	TRBV13	TRBJ2-7	NA	TGTGCCAGCAGCGCATCGGACATCTACGAGCAGTACTTC	CASSASDIYEQYF
NA	TRBV9	TRBJ2-2	TRBD2	TGTGCCAGCAGCGCCTTAGCGGGGGCGACGAACACCGGGGAGCTGTTTTTT	CASSALAGATNTGELFF
NA	TRBV6-2/TRBV6-3	TRBJ2-3	NA	TGTGCCAGCAGTTCCTCCTGGGATGTGGGGGGTAACACAGATACGCAGTATTTT	CASSSSWDVGGNTDTQYF
NA	TRBV6-5	TRBJ1-3	NA	TGTGCCAGCAGGAGGAGGGGGAACTCTGGAAACACCATATATTTT	CASRRRGNSGNTIYF
NA	TRBV30	TRBJ2-5	TRBD1	TGTGCCTGGAGTGTATCGAGGACAGGGCCGGGGGCGACCCAGTACTTC	CAWSVSRTGPGATQYF
NA	TRBV6-2/TRBV6-3	TRBJ2-2	TRBD2	TGTGCCAGCAGTCACCCCCCAGGGGGTAGCGGGGGGACCGGGGAGCTGTTTTTT	CASSHPPGGSGGTGELFF
NA	TRBV2	TRBJ2-1	TRBD1	TGTGCCAGCACCGGACAGGGTGGACGTAATGAGCAGTTCTTC	CASTGQGGRNEQFF
NA	TRBV29-1	TRBJ2-7	TRBD2	TGCAGCGTTGAAGGAGCGGGACTAGCGGGCTCCTACGAGCAGTACTTC	CSVEGAGLAGSYEQYF
NA	TRBV5-6	TRBJ1-6	NA	TGTGCCAGCAGCTTGGTGGAGGGGTTAGGTTCACCCCTCCACTTT	CASSLVEGLGSPLHF
NA	TRBV6-2/TRBV6-3	TRBJ1-5	NA	TGTGCCAGCAGTTACTTTCAGGGCACGTATAGCAATCAGCCCCAGCATTTT	CASSYFQGTYSNQPQHF
NA	TRBV4-3	TRBJ1-2	NA	TGCGCCAGCAGCCAATGGATTTATAACAGAGATGGCTACACCTTC	CASSQWIYNRDGYTF
NA	TRBV5-1	TRBJ1-1	NA	TGCGCCAGCAGCTTGTGGGACACGAACACTGAAGCTTTCTTT	CASSLWDTNTEAFF
NA	TRBV6-5	TRBJ2-7	NA	TGTGCCAGCTGGGACAAATACGAGCAGTACTTC	CASWDKYEQYF
NA	TRBV3-1/TRBV3-2	TRBJ1-1	NA	TGTGCCAGCAGCCACCTGGACGAGACTGAAGCTTTCTTT	CASSHLDETEAFF
NA	TRBV7-2	TRBJ2-1	NA	TGTGCCAGCAGCTTAAGAAATGAGCAGTTCTTC	CASSLRNEQFF
NA	TRBV9	TRBJ1-2	NA	TGTGCCAGCAGCGTAGCAGGTTATGGCTACACCTTC	CASSVAGYGYTF
NA	TRBV5-4	TRBJ1-3	NA	TGTGCCAGCAGCGACAGGACAGCCGGAAACACCATATATTTT	CASSDRTAGNTIYF
NA	TRBV20-1	TRBJ2-7	NA	TGCAGTGGTACACTCGGAGAGGAGCAGTACTTC	CSGTLGEEQYF
NA	TRBV13	TRBJ1-6	NA	TGTGCCAGCAGCTTGGGGGCCCACGGGATTTCACCCCTCCACTTT	CASSLGAHGISPLHF
once	TRBV6-5	TRBJ2-7	NA	TGTGCCAGCATTATTTCCGGTTGGCAGAACTACGAGCAGTACTTC	CASIISGWQNYEQYF
NA	TRBV2	TRBJ1-6	TRBD1	TGTGCCAGCAGGGGACAGGGGGCGGGATCCTATAATTCACCCCTCCACTTT	CASRGQGAGSYNSPLHF
NA	TRBV6-4	TRBJ1-2	NA	TGTGCCAGCAGTGACGGGCCAGGGAAGGGCTATGGCTACACCTTC	CASSDGPGKGYGYTF
once	TRBV9	TRBJ1-1	NA	TGCCTGAGTAGGTGGGTGAACACTGAAGCTTTCTTT	CLSRWVNTEAFF
NA	TRBV6-2/TRBV6-3	TRBJ2-5	NA	TGTGCCAGCAGTTTCTTCTCGGAGACCCAGTACTTC	CASSFFSETQYF
NA	TRBV5-6	TRBJ2-7	NA	TGTGCCAGCATGCCCCTGGGGAGGGGGGTCCCCTTCGAGCAGTACTTC	CASMPLGRGVPFEQYF
once	TRBV6-5	TRBJ2-7	TRBD1	TGTGCCAGCAGCCGAGACAGGGTTGCCGAGCAGTACTTC	CASSRDRVAEQYF
NA	TRBV18	TRBJ2-7	TRBD1	TGTGCCAGCTCACCAGGACAGGGTTCCTACGAGCAGTACTTC	CASSPGQGSYEQYF
NA	TRBV5-6	TRBJ1-3	NA	TGTGCCAGCAGCTTGATCTCTGGAAACACCATATATTTT	CASSLISGNTIYF
NA	TRBV5-1	TRBJ1-1	NA	TGCGCCAGCAGCTTGGCAGGGAGGAATGAAGCTTTCTTT	CASSLAGRNEAFF
once	TRBV7-9	TRBJ1-2	NA	TGTGCCAGCAGCCCAGGGATCTATGGCTACACCTTC	CASSPGIYGYTF
NA	TRBV5-1	TRBJ2-7	TRBD2	TGCGCCAGCAGCTTAGGAGCGGGAGCCTACGAGCAGTACTTC	CASSLGAGAYEQYF
few	TRBV7-2	TRBJ2-2	NA	TGTGCCAGCAGCCATTGGAACACCGGGGAGCTGTTTTTT	CASSHWNTGELFF
NA	TRBV25-1	TRBJ2-7	NA	TGTGCCAGCAGTGACCGGGACACTTTCTACGAGCAGTACTTC	CASSDRDTFYEQYF
NA	TRBV11-2	TRBJ2-2	NA	TGTGCCAGCAAATACAGCCCGAACACCGGGGAGCTGTTTTTT	CASKYSPNTGELFF
few	TRBV12-3/TRBV12-4	TRBJ1-2	NA	TGTGCCAGCAGGAGGGTCGAGCGCGGCTACACCTTC	CASRRVERGYTF
NA	TRBV6-5	TRBJ2-1	NA	TGTGCCAGCACCCCAAGGGTCGGTGAGCAGTTCTTC	CASTPRVGEQFF
NA	TRBV5-1	TRBJ1-1	TRBD1	TGCGCCAGCAGCGAACCGGGACAGGGTGAAGCTTTCTTT	CASSEPGQGEAFF
once	TRBV29-1	TRBJ1-1	NA	TGCAGCGTTGCGCGGGTGAACATGAACACTGAAGCTTTCTTT	CSVARVNMNTEAFF